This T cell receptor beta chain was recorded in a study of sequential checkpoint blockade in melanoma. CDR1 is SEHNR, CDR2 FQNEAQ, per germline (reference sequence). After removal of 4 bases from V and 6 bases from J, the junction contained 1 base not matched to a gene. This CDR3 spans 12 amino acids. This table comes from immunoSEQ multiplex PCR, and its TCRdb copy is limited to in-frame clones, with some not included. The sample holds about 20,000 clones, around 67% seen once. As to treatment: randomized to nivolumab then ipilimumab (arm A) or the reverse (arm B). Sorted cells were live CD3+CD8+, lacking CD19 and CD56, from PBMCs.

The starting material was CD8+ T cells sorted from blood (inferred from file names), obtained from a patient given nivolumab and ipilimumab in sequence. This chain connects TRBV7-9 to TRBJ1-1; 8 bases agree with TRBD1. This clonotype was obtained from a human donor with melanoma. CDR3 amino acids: CASSSGGPEAFF. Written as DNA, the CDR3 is TGTGCCAGCAGCTCAGGGGGCCCTGAAGCTTTCTTT.